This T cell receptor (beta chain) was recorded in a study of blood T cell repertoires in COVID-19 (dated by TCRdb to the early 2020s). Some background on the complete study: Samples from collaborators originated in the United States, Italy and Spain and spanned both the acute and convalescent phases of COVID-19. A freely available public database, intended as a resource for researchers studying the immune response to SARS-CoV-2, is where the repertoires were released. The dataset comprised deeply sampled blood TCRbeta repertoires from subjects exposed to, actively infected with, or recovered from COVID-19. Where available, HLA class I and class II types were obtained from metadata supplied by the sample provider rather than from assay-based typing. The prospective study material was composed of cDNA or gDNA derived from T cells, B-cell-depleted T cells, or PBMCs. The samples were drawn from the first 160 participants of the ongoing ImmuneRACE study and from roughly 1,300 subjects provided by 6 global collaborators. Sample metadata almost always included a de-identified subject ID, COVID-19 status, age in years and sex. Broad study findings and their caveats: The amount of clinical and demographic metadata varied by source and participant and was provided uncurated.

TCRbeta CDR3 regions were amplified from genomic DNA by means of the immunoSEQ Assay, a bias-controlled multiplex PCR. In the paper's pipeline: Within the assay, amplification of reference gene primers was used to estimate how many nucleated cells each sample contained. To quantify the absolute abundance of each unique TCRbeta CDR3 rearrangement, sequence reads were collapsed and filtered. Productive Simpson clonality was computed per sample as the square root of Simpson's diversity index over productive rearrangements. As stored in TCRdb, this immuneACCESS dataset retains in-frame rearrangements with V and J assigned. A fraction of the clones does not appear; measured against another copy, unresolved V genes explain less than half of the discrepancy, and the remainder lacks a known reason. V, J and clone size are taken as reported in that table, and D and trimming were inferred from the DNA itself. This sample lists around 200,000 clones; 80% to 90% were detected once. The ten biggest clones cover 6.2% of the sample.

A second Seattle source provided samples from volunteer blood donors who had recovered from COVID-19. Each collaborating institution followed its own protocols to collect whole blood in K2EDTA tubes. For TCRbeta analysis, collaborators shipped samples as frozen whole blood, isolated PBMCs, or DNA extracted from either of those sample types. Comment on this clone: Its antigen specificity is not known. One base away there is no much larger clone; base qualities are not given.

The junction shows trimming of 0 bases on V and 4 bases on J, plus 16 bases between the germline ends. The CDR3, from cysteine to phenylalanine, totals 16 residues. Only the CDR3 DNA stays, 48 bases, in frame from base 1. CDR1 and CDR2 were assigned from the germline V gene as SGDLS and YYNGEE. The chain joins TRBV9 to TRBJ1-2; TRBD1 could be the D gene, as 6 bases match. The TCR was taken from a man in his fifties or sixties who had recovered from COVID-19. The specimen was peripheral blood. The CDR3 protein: CASSVDGAGAFYGYTF. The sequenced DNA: TGTGCCAGCAGCGTAGACGGGGCAGGGGCCTTCTATGGCTACACCTTC.